This TCR beta chain emerged from a study of CD8+CD57+ T cells in acquired aplastic anemia. Across the whole study: The study obtained an average of about 3.1 ug of DNA from sorted CD4+ and CD8+ cells. General observations from the study: Significant differences in CD8+ Simpson's diversity were not observed between patients and controls. Roughly 27 sequences, all CD8+ CDR3, were shared between patients and controls.

TCR beta VDJ and CDR3 profiling used genomic DNA as template. TCRdb reprocessed the reads via MiXCR and lists one record per CDR3 protein. The sample holds 150,000 to 200,000 distinct CDR3 sequences, approximately 51% seen once. Comments on this clonotype: No antigen is known for it.

Whoever was chosen for sequencing had shown CD8+CD57+ cell expansion by flow cytometry. Patients were therapy-naive when their blood was sampled. The CDR3 is 16 amino acids. Germline V gives CDR1 LGHNA, CDR2 YNFKEQ. V dropped 4 bases and J dropped 10; count of bases not matched to a gene: 9. The specimen was sorted CD4+, CD8+, or CD8+CD57+ T cells (not recorded which) from PBMCs. V gene TRBV4-2 combines with J gene TRBJ1-6, with 11 bases that match TRBD1. This clonotype originated in a human donor with aplastic anemia. CDR3 region: CASSPRGTGGRSPLHF. The CDR3, as DNA: TGTGCCAGCAGCCCCCGAGGGACAGGGGGAAGGTCACCCCTCCACTTT.